A selection of T cell receptor beta chains follows, all from one sample in a study of breast tumors, draining lymph nodes, adjacent tissues. Each CDR3 protein gets one entry after TCRdb re-called the multiplex PCR reads with MiXCR. The table includes 170,000 or so distinct CDR3 sequences, roughly 30% detected once. The material sequenced was axillary lymph node tissue. The receptors stem from a female donor with breast cancer. Some clones in this sample may be carry-over from other donors' samples. CDR3s include the opening cysteine and the closing phenylalanine or tryptophan. Fields, in order: D gene, clone size, V gene, J gene, CDR3 protein, CDR3 DNA. D genes are given only for firm matches. The size entry is marked missing in some rows and otherwise reads once, few, many or a size class.

d_gene: .
abundance: many
v_gene: TRBV5-1
j_gene: TRBJ1-4
CDR3aa: CASSPDPIGTNEKLFF
CDR3nt: TGCGCCAGCAGCCCGGACCCTATAGGAACTAATGAAAAACTGTTTTTT

d_gene: .
abundance: .
v_gene: TRBV18
j_gene: TRBJ1-5
CDR3aa: CASSPQGYEQPQHF
CDR3nt: TGTGCCAGCTCACCACAGGGGTACGAGCAGCCCCAGCATTTT

d_gene: TRBD2
abundance: many
v_gene: TRBV10-3
j_gene: TRBJ2-1
CDR3aa: CAISEGVSGGYNEQFF
CDR3nt: TGTGCCATCAGTGAGGGTGTTAGCGGGGGCTACAATGAGCAGTTCTTC

d_gene: TRBD2
abundance: .
v_gene: TRBV11-2
j_gene: TRBJ2-1
CDR3aa: CASSSAPGGPWFF
CDR3nt: TGTGCCAGCAGCTCGGCCCCGGGAGGGCCCTGGTTCTTC

d_gene: .
abundance: many
v_gene: TRBV6-6
j_gene: TRBJ2-1
CDR3aa: CASSSPSSYNEQFF
CDR3nt: TGTGCCAGCAGTTCACCGAGCTCCTACAATGAGCAGTTCTTC

d_gene: .
abundance: once
v_gene: TRBV20-1
j_gene: TRBJ2-1
CDR3aa: CSARIGTSSYNERFF
CDR3nt: TGCAGTGCTAGGATCGGGACGAGCTCCTACAATGAGCGGTTCTTC

d_gene: .
abundance: many
v_gene: TRBV2
j_gene: TRBJ2-5
CDR3aa: CASSRDIEETQYF
CDR3nt: TGTGCCAGCAGTCGGGACATAGAAGAGACCCAGTACTTC

d_gene: TRBD2
abundance: many
v_gene: TRBV20-1
j_gene: TRBJ2-3
CDR3aa: CSAPPAGGRRDTQYF
CDR3nt: TGCAGTGCCCCCCCCGCGGGGGGGCGGAGAGATACGCAGTATTTT

d_gene: .
abundance: many
v_gene: TRBV9
j_gene: TRBJ2-5
CDR3aa: CASSVGGAAQETQYF
CDR3nt: TGTGCCAGCAGCGTAGGGGGAGCCGCCCAAGAGACCCAGTACTTC

d_gene: .
abundance: many
v_gene: TRBV4-1
j_gene: TRBJ2-5
CDR3aa: CASSHPLEGGRETQYF
CDR3nt: TGCGCCAGCAGCCATCCCTTGGAGGGGGGGCGGGAGACCCAGTACTTC

d_gene: TRBD2
abundance: many
v_gene: TRBV20-1
j_gene: TRBJ2-7
CDR3aa: CSATGTSGRFNEQYF
CDR3nt: TGCAGTGCTACCGGGACTAGCGGGAGGTTCAACGAGCAGTACTTC

d_gene: TRBD2
abundance: many
v_gene: TRBV29-1
j_gene: TRBJ2-1
CDR3aa: CSALPGLAGVGDYNEQFF
CDR3nt: TGCAGCGCCCTACCGGGACTAGCGGGAGTCGGGGATTACAATGAGCAGTTCTTC

d_gene: .
abundance: .
v_gene: TRBV29-1
j_gene: TRBJ2-5
CDR3aa: CSVLGTETQYF
CDR3nt: TGCAGCGTCCTGGGGACCGAGACCCAGTACTTC

d_gene: .
abundance: .
v_gene: TRBV7-2
j_gene: TRBJ2-7
CDR3aa: CASSYRPGGYEQSF
CDR3nt: TGCGCCAGCAGCTACCGGCCCGGGGGCTACGAGCAGTCATTC

d_gene: TRBD2
abundance: .
v_gene: TRBV4-2
j_gene: TRBJ2-2
CDR3aa: CASSQRTSEYTGELFF
CDR3nt: TGTGCCAGCAGCCAACGGACTAGCGAATACACCGGGGAGCTGTTTTTT

d_gene: .
abundance: .
v_gene: TRBV6-2/TRBV6-3
j_gene: TRBJ2-1
CDR3aa: CASSWSSYNEQFF
CDR3nt: TGTGCCAGCAGTTGGAGCTCCTACAATGAGCAGTTCTTC